This T cell receptor (beta chain) was profiled in a study of T cells in tuberculosis. Trimming took 5 bases from V and 2 from J; bases not matched to a gene: 5. This CDR3 is built from 14 residues. Germline CDR1 and CDR2: SGHNT and YYREEE (reference sequence). Sequenced by immunoSEQ multiplex PCR; TCRdb stores in-frame clones only, minus some. Found here are around 45,000 clones, around 94% of them singletons; the top ten hold less than 2%. The chain is built from TRBV5-4 and TRBJ2-3; 7 bases fit TRBD2. The source material was PBMCs. The sequence derives from a donor aged 5 to 30 with latent tuberculosis or without tuberculosis infection. Some clones in this sample may be carry-over from other donors' samples. The CDR3 sequence: CASSSSGNTDTQYF. The CDR3 bases are TGTGCCAGCAGTTCTAGCGGCAACACAGATACGCAGTATTTT.